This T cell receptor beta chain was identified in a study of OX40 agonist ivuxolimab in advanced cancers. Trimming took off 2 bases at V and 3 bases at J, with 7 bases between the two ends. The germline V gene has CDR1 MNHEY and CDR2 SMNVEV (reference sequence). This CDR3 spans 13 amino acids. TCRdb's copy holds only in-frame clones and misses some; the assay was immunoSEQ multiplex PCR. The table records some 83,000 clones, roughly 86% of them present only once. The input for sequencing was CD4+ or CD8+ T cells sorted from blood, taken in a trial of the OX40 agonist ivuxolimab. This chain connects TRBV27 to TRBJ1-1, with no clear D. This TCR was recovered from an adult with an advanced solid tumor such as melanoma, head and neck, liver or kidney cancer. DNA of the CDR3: TGTGCCAGCAGTTTAGGAAGTTACACTGAAGCTTTCTTT. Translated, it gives CASSLGSYTEAFF.